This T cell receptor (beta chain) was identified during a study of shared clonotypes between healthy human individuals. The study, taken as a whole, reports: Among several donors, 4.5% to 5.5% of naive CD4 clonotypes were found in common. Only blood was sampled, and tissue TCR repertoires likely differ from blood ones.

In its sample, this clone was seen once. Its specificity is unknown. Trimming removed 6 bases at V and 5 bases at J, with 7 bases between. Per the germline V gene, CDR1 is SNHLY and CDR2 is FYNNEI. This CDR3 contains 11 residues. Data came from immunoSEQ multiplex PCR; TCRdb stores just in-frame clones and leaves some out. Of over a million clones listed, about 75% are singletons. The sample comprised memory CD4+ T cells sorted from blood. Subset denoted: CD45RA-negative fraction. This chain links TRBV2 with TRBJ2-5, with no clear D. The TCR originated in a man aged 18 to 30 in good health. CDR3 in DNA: TGTGCCAGCAGGCCTGGGGAGACCCAGTACTTC. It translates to CASRPGETQYF.